The T cell receptor beta chain described here comes from a study of chemoradiotherapy in HPV16-positive cancers. The germline V gene encodes CDR1 MNHEY and CDR2 SVGAGI. The germline V and J ends were trimmed by 5 bases and 9 bases, with 17 bases remaining between them. The CDR3 is 14 amino acids. Concerning this clone: Its antigen remains unidentified.

Profiled with immunoSEQ multiplex PCR; TCRdb holds only in-frame clones, not every one. The sample consists of 3,500 to 4,500 clones, roughly 72% of them appearing once. Findings of the study overall: Non-HPV-specific T cells did not expand in tumors during treatment, whereas candidate HPV-specific clones and E7-related motifs did. In HPV16-positive patients, HPV-responsive T-cell expansion tracked better recurrence-free survival.

The V call is TRBV6-5, the J call TRBJ1-5; no clear D gene. The sequence was collected from a human donor with HPV-associated anogenital cancer. The sequencing here drew on tumor tissue, taken from a patient who underwent chemoradiotherapy. CDR3 bases: TGTGCCAGCAGTCAAACTGGACCCCCCAGGCCCCAGCATTTT. Its protein product is CASSQTGPPRPQHF.